A single sample gave rise to the 21 T cell receptor beta chains below, sequenced in a study of T cell responses to AZD1222 COVID-19 vaccine. Clones were sequenced by immunoSEQ multiplex PCR, and TCRdb holds only the in-frame ones, with some missing. The sample carries about 150,000 clones, approximately 87% recorded once. This sample comprised peripheral blood, obtained 28 days after the second AZD1222 dose. Source of these receptors: an adult who received the AZD1222 COVID-19 vaccine.

The V gene is TRBV5-4, the J gene TRBJ1-2; 8 bases agree with TRBD1. J was trimmed by 2 bases and V by 0 bases; bases with no gene match: 6. Germline V gene data show CDR1 as SGHNT and CDR2 as YYREEE (reference sequence). This CDR3 region has 16 residues. Here the CDR3 reads CASSLASGQVNYGYTF. The DNA for the CDR3 is TGTGCCAGCAGCTTGGCCTCGGGACAGGTAAACTATGGCTACACCTTC.

The chain employs TRBV3-1 (or the pseudogene TRBV3-2) and TRBJ2-3; 9 positions match TRBD2. The trim removed 2 bases at V and 5 bases at J, leaving 17 bases unmatched. The germline V gene has CDR1 LGHDT and CDR2 YNNKEL (reference sequence). This CDR3 is built from 19 residues. The CDR3 reads CASSQLRTGSSGEGDTQYF. For the CDR3, the DNA is TGTGCCAGCAGCCAACTCCGGACAGGATCTAGCGGGGAGGGAGATACGCAGTATTTT.

The CDR3 DNA is TGTGCCAGTAGTATGGGCCGGGTTCAGGCTGAAAAACTGTTTTTT. Residues: CASSMGRVQAEKLFF. This chain links TRBV19 with TRBJ1-4; no reliable D call. The V and J ends lost 3 bases and 7 bases respectively, with 15 bases between them. The length of the CDR3 is 15 residues. Per the germline V gene, CDR1 is LNHDA and CDR2 is SQIVND (reference sequence).

The CDR3 reads CASSREGYETQYF. CDR3 DNA: TGTGCCAGCAGCCGCGAGGGGTACGAGACCCAGTACTTC. The V and J genes are TRBV3-1 (or the pseudogene TRBV3-2) and TRBJ2-5; perhaps D is TRBD1 or TRBD2 (5 bases each). V dropped 4 bases and J dropped 5 bases, with 11 bases sitting between them. Germline V gene lookup returns CDR1 LGHDT and CDR2 YNNKEL (reference sequence). The CDR3 is made up of 13 amino acids.

The rearrangement joins TRBV7-9 to TRBJ2-5; no clear D gene. The CDR3 has 14 residues. In germline, CDR1 is SEHNR, CDR2 FQNEAQ (reference sequence). Trimming shortened V by 5 bases and J by 4 bases, and 14 bases separated the two germline ends. CDR3 DNA sequence: TGTGCCAGCAGCCGCTCTGAGAAAGCAGAGACCCAGTACTTC. It specifies CASSRSEKAETQYF. Together with reference TRBV7-9 and TRBJ2-5, the CDR3 gives the full variable domain: DTGVSQNPRHKITKRGQNVTFRCDPISEHNRLYWYRQTLGQGPEFLTYFQNEAQLEKSRLLSDRFSAERPKGSFSTLEIQRTEQGDSAMYLCASSRSEKAETQYFGPGTRLLVL.

The chain links TRBV11-1 to TRBJ1-4, with TRBD1 matching over 8 bases. Germline V gene lookup returns CDR1 SGHAT and CDR2 FQDESV (reference sequence). J gave up 8 bases and V 4 bases, and 12 bases lay outside the gene matches. The CDR3 has 16 amino acids. CDR3 in DNA: TGTGCCAGCAGCTCGGGGGGACAGGAAAAAGACGAAAAACTGTTTTTT. It is translated as CASSSGGQEKDEKLFF.

This chain uses TRBV30 with TRBJ1-6, with 9 nucleotides matching TRBD1. This CDR3 comprises 14 residues. J was trimmed by 10 bases and V by 5 bases; bases with no gene match: 9. CDR1 and CDR2 from the germline V gene are GTSNPN and SVGIG (reference sequence). The CDR3 DNA reads TGTGCCTGGGCGGACAGGGGAAGAGAATCACCCCTCCACTTT. It yields the protein CAWADRGRESPLHF.

The V gene is TRBV3-1 (or the pseudogene TRBV3-2), the J gene TRBJ1-6; 7 bases are a match to TRBD1. This CDR3 has 15 residues. Trimming at V came to 4 bases and at J to 4 bases, leaving 4 bases not matched to a gene. Germline V lookup: CDR1 LGHDT, CDR2 YNNKEL (reference sequence). CDR3 protein: CASSRQGPYNSPLHF. The CDR3 DNA is TGTGCCAGCAGCCGACAGGGTCCTTATAATTCACCCCTCCACTTT.

This chain uses TRBV6-5 with TRBJ1-5, with D possibly TRBD1 on 5 matching bases. V gave up 7 bases and J gave up 7 bases, with 17 bases separating them. Germline lookup yields CDR1 MNHEY and CDR2 SVGAGI. CDR3 length: 14 residues. The CDR3 DNA reads TGTGCCAGCATTGGGGCAGCCTGGGGGCAGCCCCAGCATTTT. It specifies CASIGAAWGQPQHF.

V usage is TRBV29-1 and J usage is TRBJ2-1; D is unclear. Looked up from germline, CDR1 is SQVTM and CDR2 is ANQGSEA. CDR3 length equals 10 residues. With 7 bases removed from V and 5 bases from J, the gap between germline ends came to 6 bases. CDR3 region: CSAQNNEQFF. The CDR3 nucleotides read TGCAGCGCACAAAACAATGAGCAGTTCTTC.

J is TRBJ2-1 and V is TRBV7-3, with 10 bases fitting TRBD2. J was trimmed by 4 bases and V by 4 bases; bases with no gene match: 7. The length of the CDR3 is 16 residues. CDR1 and CDR2 (germline): SGHTA, FQGTGA. The CDR3 bases are TGTGCCAGCAGCTACCAGGGACTAGCGCCTTACAATGAGCAGTTCTTC. Its protein product is CASSYQGLAPYNEQFF.

The J gene is TRBJ2-3, the V gene TRBV5-4; tentatively, D is TRBD1 (6 bases). The CDR3 covers 13 residues. V was pared by 0 bases and J by 6 bases, with 8 bases between. In germline, CDR1 is SGHNT, CDR2 YYREEE (reference sequence). CDR3 nucleotide sequence: TGTGCCAGCAGCTTGGCAGGGGTGGATACGCAGTATTTT. Protein sequence: CASSLAGVDTQYF.

The chain uses TRBV18 and TRBJ1-5, with D unclear. V shed 3 bases and J shed 7 bases, with 7 bases lying between them. This CDR3 is built from 12 residues. Germline V gene data show CDR1 as KGHSH and CDR2 as LQKENI. CDR3 nucleotide sequence: TGTGCCAGCTCACCGGATCGGCAGCCCCAGCATTTT. Translation: CASSPDRQPQHF.

The chain recombines TRBV27 with TRBJ2-1; 11 bases map to TRBD2. Unmatched junction bases numbered 11, after V lost 3 bases and J lost 7 bases. Per germline, CDR1 MNHEY and CDR2 SMNVEV (reference sequence). The CDR3 length is 17 residues. The CDR3 DNA is TGTGCCAGCAGTTTTTTAGCGGGAGGGGGGTTCGGTAATGAGCAGTTCTTC. Amino acid sequence: CASSFLAGGGFGNEQFF.

The chain is built from TRBV7-6 and TRBJ2-6, with TRBD1 as a possible D gene (5 bases). V was cut by 5 bases and J by 0 bases, with 8 bases left in between. CDR1 SGHVS and CDR2 FNYEAQ come from the germline V gene. There are 15 residues in the CDR3. This CDR3 is CASSIRDSGANVLTF. CDR3 coding DNA: TGTGCCAGCAGCATCAGGGACTCTGGGGCCAACGTCCTGACTTTC. The whole variable domain, remainder taken from reference TRBV7-6 and TRBJ2-6, is GAGVSQSPRYKVTKRGQDVALRCDPISGHVSLYWYRQALGQGPEFLTYFNYEAQQDKSGLPNDRFSAERPEGSISTLTIQRTEQRDSAMYRCASSIRDSGANVLTFGAGSRLTVL.

J is TRBJ1-2 and V is TRBV7-2, with TRBD1 identical over 8 bases. The V segment lost 1 base and the J segment 9 bases; nucleotides outside the gene matches: 13. The CDR3 extends over 16 amino acids. The germline CDR1 and CDR2 sequences are SGHTA and FQGNSA. The chain's CDR3 is CASSLDGRGRGVSYTF. CDR3 sequence (DNA): TGTGCCAGCAGCTTAGACGGCAGGGGGCGCGGGGTTAGCTACACCTTC.

The rearrangement joins TRBV19 to TRBJ1-2; 7 bases fit TRBD1. Germline V lookup: CDR1 LNHDA, CDR2 SQIVND (reference sequence). The CDR3 has 15 residues. V lost 0 bases, J lost 14 bases, and 15 bases stayed unmatched. DNA for the CDR3: TGTGCCAGTAGTATAGACAAGAATAACAGGGGCCCCTGGACCTTC. This gives the protein CASSIDKNNRGPWTF. The variable domain in full, completed from reference TRBV19 and TRBJ1-2, reads DGGITQSPKYLFRKEGQNVTLSCEQNLNHDAMYWYRQDPGQGLRLIYYSQIVNDFQKGDIAEGYSVSREKKESFPLTVTSAQKNPTAFYLCASSIDKNNRGPWTFGSGTRLTVV.

The chain joins TRBV5-5 to TRBJ2-3; the match to TRBD1 covers 9 bases. This CDR3 spans 16 amino acids. Germline CDR1 is SGHKS and CDR2 is YYEKEE (reference sequence). J was trimmed by 2 bases and V by 4 bases; bases with no gene match: 8. CDR3 sequence: CASSLDRGALTDTQYF. The DNA for the CDR3 is TGTGCCAGCAGCCTAGACAGGGGGGCACTCACAGATACGCAGTATTTT.

The chain uses TRBV28 and TRBJ1-1; D is uncertain. The germline V gene has CDR1 MDHEN and CDR2 SYDVKM. This CDR3 is built from 11 residues. V gave up 7 bases and J gave up 0 bases, with 3 bases separating them. The CDR3 nucleotides read TGTGCCAGCACTCTGAACACTGAAGCTTTCTTT. Its translation is CASTLNTEAFF.

The V and J genes are TRBV7-6 and TRBJ1-4; 7 positions match TRBD1. J gave up 7 bases and V 1 base, and 18 bases lay outside the gene matches. The CDR3 length is 19 residues. CDR1 is SGHVS, CDR2 FNYEAQ, per germline. The CDR3 coding sequence is TGTGCCAGCAGCTTAGTAGGGAGGGGGCTACAGGGCGTGAGTGAAAAACTGTTTTTT. Protein: CASSLVGRGLQGVSEKLFF.

This clone appeared a few times. This chain joins TRBV6-2 or TRBV6-3 and TRBJ2-2; the D call may be TRBD1 or TRBD2 (5 bases each). This CDR3 spans 12 amino acids. Germline V lookup: CDR1 MNHEY, CDR2 SVGEGT. Trimming stripped 4 bases from V and 9 bases from J, with 9 bases between. This chain's CDR3 is CASSSGLRELFF. CDR3 bases: TGTGCCAGCAGTTCGGGGCTCCGGGAGCTGTTTTTT.